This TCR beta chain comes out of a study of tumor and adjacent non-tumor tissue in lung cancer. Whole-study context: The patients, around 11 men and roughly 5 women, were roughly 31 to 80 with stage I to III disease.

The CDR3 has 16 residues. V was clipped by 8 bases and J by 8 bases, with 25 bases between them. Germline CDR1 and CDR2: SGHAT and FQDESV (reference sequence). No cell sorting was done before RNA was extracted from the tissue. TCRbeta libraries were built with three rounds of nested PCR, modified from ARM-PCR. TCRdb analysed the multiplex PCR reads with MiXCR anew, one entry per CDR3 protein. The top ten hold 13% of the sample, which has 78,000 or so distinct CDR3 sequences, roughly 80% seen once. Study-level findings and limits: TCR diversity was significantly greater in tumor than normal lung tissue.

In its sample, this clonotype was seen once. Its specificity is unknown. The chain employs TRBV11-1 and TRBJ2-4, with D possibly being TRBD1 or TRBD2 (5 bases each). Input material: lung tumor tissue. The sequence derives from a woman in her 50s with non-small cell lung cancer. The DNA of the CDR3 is TGTGCCAGCGGCCAGAACGCCAGGGCCTCGGGGTACATTCAGTACTTC. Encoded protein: CASGQNARASGYIQYF.